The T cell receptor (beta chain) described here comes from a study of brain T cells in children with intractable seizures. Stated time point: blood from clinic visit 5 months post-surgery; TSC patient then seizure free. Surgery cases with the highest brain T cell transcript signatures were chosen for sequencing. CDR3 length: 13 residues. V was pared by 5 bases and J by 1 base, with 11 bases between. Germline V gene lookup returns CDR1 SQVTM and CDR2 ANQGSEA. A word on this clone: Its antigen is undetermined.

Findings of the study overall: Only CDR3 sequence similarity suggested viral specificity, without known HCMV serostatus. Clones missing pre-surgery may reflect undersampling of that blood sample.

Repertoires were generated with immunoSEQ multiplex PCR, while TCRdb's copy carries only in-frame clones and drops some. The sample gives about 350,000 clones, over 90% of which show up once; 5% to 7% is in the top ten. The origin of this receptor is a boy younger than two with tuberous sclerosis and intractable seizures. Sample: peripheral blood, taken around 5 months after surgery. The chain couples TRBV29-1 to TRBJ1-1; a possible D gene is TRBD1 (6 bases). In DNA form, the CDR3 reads TGCAGCGTTCACAGGGACACGAACACTGAAGCTTTCTTT. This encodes CSVHRDTNTEAFF.